The 29 T cell receptor beta chains below were found in one sample sequenced in a study of T cell responses to AZD1222 COVID-19 vaccine. TCRdb's table, derived via immunoSEQ multiplex PCR, lists solely in-frame clones and lacks some. This table has 100,000 or so clones, about 90% appearing once. The sample in question was peripheral blood, obtained on day 0 of AZD1222 vaccination. The receptors stem from an adult in good health.

This clone was detected once. V gene TRBV7-8 combines with J gene TRBJ2-7, with TRBD1 as a possible D gene (5 bases). The length of the CDR3 is 16 residues. Trimming removed 2 bases at V and 5 bases at J, with 19 bases between. Germline CDR1 is SGHVS and CDR2 is FQNEAQ. This chain's CDR3 is CASSLNLGPIPHEQYF. The CDR3 DNA is TGTGCCAGCAGCTTAAATTTGGGGCCCATACCCCACGAGCAGTACTTC.

The rearrangement links TRBV5-1 to TRBJ1-1, with unresolved D. V was clipped by 4 bases and J by 1 base, with 11 bases between them. This CDR3 has 14 amino acids. Germline V CDR1 and CDR2: SGHRS, YFSETQ. The CDR3 sequence: CASSQDRPNTEAFF. Written as DNA, the CDR3 is TGCGCCAGCAGCCAGGACCGCCCGAACACTGAAGCTTTCTTT.

This sequence joins TRBV6-5 and TRBJ1-1; D is ambiguous. This CDR3 spans 13 amino acids. V lost 10 bases and J 3 bases, leaving 15 bases between the germline ends. Germline V lookup: CDR1 MNHEY, CDR2 SVGAGI. This CDR3 reads CAIKNPSDTEAFF. In DNA form, the CDR3 reads TGTGCCATCAAAAACCCATCGGACACTGAAGCTTTCTTT.

Here the CDR3 reads CASSLGRNVETQYF. The CDR3 DNA reads as TGCGCCAGCAGCTTGGGCCGAAATGTTGAGACCCAGTACTTC. This chain connects TRBV5-1 to TRBJ2-5; D is unclear. The germline gives CDR1 SGHRS, CDR2 YFSETQ. V was cut by 0 bases and J by 5 bases, with 11 bases left in between. This CDR3 spans 14 amino acids.

The J gene is TRBJ1-2, the V gene TRBV7-6, with 8 positions matching TRBD1. The CDR3 is made up of 15 amino acids. The trim removed 4 bases at V and 0 bases at J, leaving 4 bases unmatched. From germline, CDR1 is SGHVS and CDR2 FNYEAQ. CDR3 in DNA: TGTGCCAGCAGCTCTGGACAGGGTTCTAACTATGGCTACACCTTC. Protein product: CASSSGQGSNYGYTF.

The chain is built from TRBV11-3 and TRBJ2-7; 9 bases fit TRBD2. The CDR3 is made up of 13 amino acids. Per the germline V gene, CDR1 is SGHNT and CDR2 is YENEEA. The V and J ends lost 1 base and 5 bases, in that order; junction bases with no gene match: 0. The CDR3, as DNA: TGTGCCAGCAGCTTAGCTAGCGGGGACGAGCAGTACTTC. It specifies CASSLASGDEQYF.

The chain uses TRBV9 and TRBJ2-3, with 8 bases matching TRBD1. CDR1 is SGDLS and CDR2 is YYNGEE in the germline V gene. With V trimmed by 0 bases and J by 5 bases, 8 bases remained unmatched. The CDR3 has 16 residues. The CDR3 DNA reads TGTGCCAGCAGCGTAGTAGGCCAGGGGGCAGGAGATACGCAGTATTTT. It yields the protein CASSVVGQGAGDTQYF.

The chain combines TRBV28 with TRBJ1-4; no clear D gene. The CDR3 runs 15 residues. The germline V gene has CDR1 MDHEN and CDR2 SYDVKM. Between the trimmed V and J ends, which lost 5 bases and 7 bases, there was a span of 17 bases. CDR3 in DNA: TGTGCCAGCAGTGAAGCGGCAGTCCCTGGTGAAAAACTGTTTTTT. Amino acids: CASSEAAVPGEKLFF.

The chain combines TRBV13 with TRBJ2-4, with a tentative D call TRBD2 (5 bases). Germline V CDR1 and CDR2: PRHDT, FYEKMQ (reference sequence). V dropped 0 bases and J dropped 6 bases, with 12 bases sitting between them. This CDR3 has 15 residues. In DNA, the CDR3 is TGTGCCAGCAGCTTAGGTAACAAGGAGGCAAACATTCAGTACTTC. Translated, it gives CASSLGNKEANIQYF.

The chain has TRBV30 and TRBJ1-6; D is uncertain. V lost 3 bases and J 7 bases, leaving 22 bases between the germline ends. There are 17 residues in the CDR3. CDR1 and CDR2 from the germline V gene are GTSNPN and SVGIG (reference sequence). The CDR3 loop reads CAWSAFKGSLGNSPLHF. CDR3 nucleotides: TGTGCCTGGAGCGCCTTTAAGGGCTCCCTCGGGAATTCACCCCTCCACTTT.

The chain carries TRBV20-1 and TRBJ2-2; D gene unclear. CDR3 length: 11 amino acids. Trimming cost V 3 bases and J 9 bases, with 8 bases left between them. Germline V CDR1 and CDR2: DFQATT, SNEGSKA (reference sequence). This chain's CDR3 is CSASLYRELFF. The CDR3 DNA sequence: TGCAGTGCTAGTTTATACAGGGAGCTGTTTTTT.

The chain has TRBV12-3 or TRBV12-4 and TRBJ2-3; D is undetermined. This CDR3 is 13 amino acids long. The V end was cut by 3 bases, the J end by 0 bases, with 4 bases between. DNA for the CDR3: TGTGCCAGCAGTTTGGACAGCACAGATACGCAGTATTTT. It encodes CASSLDSTDTQYF.

The chain recombines TRBV5-1 with TRBJ2-3; D unclear. Trimming cost V 0 bases and J 4 bases, with 9 bases left between them. The CDR3 totals 14 residues. CDR1 and CDR2 from the germline V gene are SGHRS and YFSETQ. The CDR3 DNA sequence: TGCGCCAGCAGCTTGGAGGGTCCAGCAGATACGCAGTATTTT. Its translation is CASSLEGPADTQYF.

This clone was recorded only once. V usage is TRBV9 and J usage is TRBJ1-1; D is uncertain. Trimming shortened V by 4 bases and J by 1 base, and 11 bases separated the two germline ends. CDR3 length: 14 residues. CDR1 is SGDLS and CDR2 is YYNGEE in the germline V gene. The CDR3 is CASSPDRRNTEAFF. As DNA, the CDR3 is TGTGCCAGCAGCCCCGATAGGAGGAACACTGAAGCTTTCTTT.

The chain joins TRBV11-2 to TRBJ1-5, with D unresolved. CDR3 length: 12 amino acids. Germline V gene sequence: CDR1 SGHAT, CDR2 FQNNGV. Trimming removed 4 bases at V and 6 bases at J, with 7 bases between. The CDR3 coding sequence is TGTGCCAGCAGCTCCACGGGTCAGCCCCAGCATTTT. It specifies CASSSTGQPQHF.

V gene TRBV7-3 combines with J gene TRBJ2-3; D remains ambiguous. V was clipped by 2 bases and J by 8 bases, with 5 bases between them. The CDR3 loop spans 11 amino acids. Germline assignment: CDR1 SGHTA and CDR2 FQGTGA. CDR3 bases: TGTGCCAGCAGCTTAGGCGGTACGCAGTATTTT. Its translation: CASSLGGTQYF.

The gene calls are TRBV19 and TRBJ2-7, with 7 bases fitting TRBD2. V shed 4 bases, J shed 2 bases, and the junction held 5 bases outside the gene matches. The CDR3 has 14 amino acids. Germline loops: CDR1 LNHDA, CDR2 SQIVND (reference sequence). The chain's CDR3 is CASSTSGRTYEQYF. As DNA, the CDR3 is TGTGCCAGTAGTACTAGCGGCAGGACCTACGAGCAGTACTTC.

The chain carries TRBV3-1 (or the pseudogene TRBV3-2) and TRBJ1-2, with TRBD1 matching over 9 bases. In germline, CDR1 is LGHDT, CDR2 YNNKEL (reference sequence). After removal of 4 bases from V and 7 bases from J, the junction contained 7 bases not matched to a gene. The CDR3 runs to 14 residues. CDR3 sequence: CASSPRGQGGGYTF. The CDR3 nucleotides read TGTGCCAGCAGCCCTCGGGGACAGGGCGGTGGCTACACCTTC.

This clone occurred once. This chain's CDR3 is CAWADGGRIYGYTF. The CDR3 DNA follows: TGTGCCTGGGCGGATGGGGGGCGGATTTATGGCTACACCTTC. The chain employs TRBV30 and TRBJ1-2; perhaps TRBD1 as D (6 bases). This CDR3 spans 14 amino acids. The germline V gene has CDR1 GTSNPN and CDR2 SVGIG (reference sequence). The ends were cut back, 5 bases at V and 5 bases at J, with 18 bases in the middle. Together with reference TRBV30 and TRBJ1-2, the CDR3 gives the full variable domain: SQTIHQWPATLVQPVGSPLSLECTVEGTSNPNLYWYRQAAGRGLQLLFYSVGIGQISSEVPQNLSASRPQDRQFILSSKKLLLSDSGFYLCAWADGGRIYGYTFGSGTRLTVV.

In this sample, this clone turned up once. The chain employs TRBV3-1 (or the pseudogene TRBV3-2) and TRBJ1-2, with no clear D. V was cut by 0 bases and J by 2 bases, with 7 bases left in between. Germline CDR1 reads LGHDT; CDR2 reads YNNKEL (reference sequence). There are 14 residues in the CDR3. The CDR3 loop is CASSQDPGNYGYTF. CDR3 sequence (DNA): TGTGCCAGCAGCCAAGACCCGGGGAACTATGGCTACACCTTC.

This clone was seen a few times. This chain uses TRBV10-1 with TRBJ2-1; 9 bases fit TRBD2. Germline lookup yields CDR1 WNHNN and CDR2 SYGVQD (reference sequence). The CDR3 is made up of 15 amino acids. V was clipped by 0 bases and J by 10 bases; unmatched bases: 7. The chain's CDR3 is CASSESLAGVREQFF. CDR3 bases: TGCGCCAGCAGTGAGTCGTTAGCGGGAGTCAGGGAGCAGTTCTTC.

In this sample, this clone turned up a few times. The chain couples TRBV5-1 to TRBJ2-3; D possibly corresponds to TRBD1 (6 bases). The CDR3 loop spans 15 amino acids. The germline gives CDR1 SGHRS, CDR2 YFSETQ. Trimming removed 0 bases at V and 4 bases at J, with 12 bases between. For the CDR3, the DNA is TGCGCCAGCAGCTTGGTGCAGGGGAGCCCAGATACGCAGTATTTT. It specifies CASSLVQGSPDTQYF.

The J gene is TRBJ2-2, the V gene TRBV5-1, with D possibly being TRBD1 (6 bases). The CDR3 is made up of 16 amino acids. Trimming left V 0 bases short and J 1 base short, with 10 bases between. CDR1 and CDR2 from the germline V gene are SGHRS and YFSETQ. The CDR3 DNA is TGCGCCAGCAGCTTGGCCGTACAGGGGAACACCGGGGAGCTGTTTTTT. Translated, it gives CASSLAVQGNTGELFF. Looking up the rest from reference TRBV5-1 and TRBJ2-2 gives the full variable domain: KAGVTQTPRYLIKTRGQQVTLSCSPISGHRSVSWYQQTPGQGLQFLFEYFSETQRNKGNFPGRFSGRQFSNSRSEMNVSTLELGDSALYLCASSLAVQGNTGELFFGEGSRLTVL.

The chain combines TRBV27 with TRBJ2-3; D possibly uses TRBD1 or TRBD2 (6 bases each). The ends were cut back, 2 bases at V and 6 bases at J, with 9 bases in the middle. The CDR3 totals 13 residues. Germline lookup yields CDR1 MNHEY and CDR2 SMNVEV (reference sequence). CDR3 protein: CASSLQGRDTQYF. The CDR3 DNA reads TGTGCCAGCAGTTTACAGGGGAGGGATACGCAGTATTTT.

This rearrangement joins TRBV7-8 to TRBJ2-7, with D tentatively TRBD1 (5 bases). CDR1 is SGHVS and CDR2 is FQNEAQ in the germline V gene. The CDR3 length is 15 residues. V was shortened by 1 base and J by 0 bases, with 10 bases between the two germline ends. In nucleotides, the CDR3 is TGTGCCAGCAGCTTAGACAGGCCAAGCTCCTACGAGCAGTACTTC. Translating gives CASSLDRPSSYEQYF.

V gene TRBV24-1 combines with J gene TRBJ2-1, with a weak D call TRBD2 (6 bases). The germline V and J ends were trimmed by 2 bases and 0 bases, with 10 bases remaining between them. CDR3 length: 16 amino acids. Germline assignment: CDR1 KGHDR and CDR2 SFDVKD. The CDR3 bases are TGTGCCACCAGTGATTCTCGGAGGGGCTCCTACAATGAGCAGTTCTTC. Its protein product is CATSDSRRGSYNEQFF.

The chain uses TRBV9 and TRBJ2-1; D is unresolved. This CDR3 has 15 residues. V was trimmed by 3 bases and J by 8 bases, leaving 18 bases between them. Germline CDR1 is SGDLS and CDR2 is YYNGEE. The CDR3 loop is CASSARALGSDEQFF. CDR3 coding DNA: TGTGCCAGCAGCGCCCGGGCCCTAGGGTCCGATGAGCAGTTCTTC.

The CDR3 sequence: CASSLVAGVETQYF. CDR3 nucleotide sequence: TGTGCCAGCAGCTTAGTAGCGGGAGTGGAGACCCAGTACTTC. The chain recombines TRBV11-3 with TRBJ2-5; TRBD2 matches 9 bases. V shed 1 base, J shed 5 bases, and the junction held 2 bases outside the gene matches. Germline loops: CDR1 SGHNT, CDR2 YENEEA. The CDR3 consists of 14 residues.

V is TRBV13 and J is TRBJ1-6; 8 bases map to TRBD1. Per the germline V gene, CDR1 is PRHDT and CDR2 is FYEKMQ (reference sequence). V gave up 1 base and J gave up 8 bases; unmatched junction bases: 10. CDR3 length: 17 amino acids. CDR3 loop: CASSLDKARGLYSPLHF. The CDR3 region has the DNA TGTGCCAGCAGCTTAGATAAGGCCAGGGGGCTATATTCACCCCTCCACTTT.